A selection of T cell receptor beta chains follows, all from one sample in a study of lymphopenia after photon versus proton radiotherapy. Sequencing was performed with immunoSEQ multiplex PCR; in TCRdb, only in-frame clones are kept and a portion is missing. The sample has over 25,000 clones; under 90% are singletons. Here the sequenced sample was peripheral blood, taken from a patient treated with proton-based radiotherapy. The source of these receptors is a woman aged 70-85 years with pancreatic cancer. The CDR3 runs from the conserved cysteine through the conserved F or W. D genes are given only for firm matches. Expanded clones are given a class, and other clones once, few, many or no size at all.

j_call,v_call,d_call,clone_size,cdr3_aa,cdr3_nt
TRBJ2-4,TRBV30,NA,NA,CAWRTQGGQNIQYF,TGTGCCTGGAGGACACAGGGAGGGCAAAACATTCAGTACTTC
TRBJ1-1,TRBV2,NA,NA,CATTNRNTEAFF,TGTGCCACCACAAACAGGAACACTGAAGCTTTCTTT
TRBJ1-2,TRBV30,NA,NA,CAWSANYGYTF,TGTGCCTGGAGTGCAAACTATGGCTACACCTTC
TRBJ2-7,TRBV5-5,TRBD2,NA,CASSPAPGGSYEQYF,TGTGCCAGCAGCCCTGCTCCGGGGGGCTCCTACGAGCAGTACTTC
TRBJ2-2,TRBV2,NA,NA,CASSARATGNTGELFF,TGTGCCAGCAGTGCTCGGGCGACAGGGAACACCGGGGAGCTGTTTTTT
TRBJ1-4,TRBV15,TRBD1,once,CATSREQGTNEKLFF,TGTGCCACCAGCAGAGAACAGGGGACTAATGAAAAACTGTTTTTT
TRBJ2-2,TRBV7-6,TRBD1,NA,CASSPSGGITGELFF,TGTGCCAGCAGCCCCTCAGGGGGCATCACCGGGGAGCTGTTTTTT
TRBJ1-4,TRBV5-6,NA,NA,CASNHRTTNEKLFF,TGTGCCAGCAACCACCGGACAACTAATGAAAAACTGTTTTTT
TRBJ1-1,TRBV28,NA,NA,CASSLLSANTEAFF,TGTGCCAGCAGTTTATTGTCCGCGAACACTGAAGCTTTCTTT
TRBJ2-7,TRBV6-1,TRBD1,NA,CASRTSGQFYEQYF,TGTGCCAGCAGGACCTCGGGACAGTTCTACGAGCAGTACTTC
TRBJ2-1,TRBV19,NA,NA,CASSIDPARSYEQFF,TGTGCCAGTAGTATAGATCCCGCCCGGAGCTATGAGCAGTTCTTC
TRBJ1-5,TRBV7-8,NA,NA,CASSLSRAQPQHF,TGTGCCAGCAGCTTAAGCAGGGCTCAGCCCCAGCATTTT
TRBJ2-3,TRBV13,NA,NA,CASSSSTDTQYF,TGTGCCAGCAGCTCGTCCACAGATACGCAGTATTTT
TRBJ1-1,TRBV4-3,TRBD1,NA,CASSQDRLTGMNTEAFF,TGCGCCAGCAGCCAAGACCGACTGACAGGGATGAACACTGAAGCTTTCTTT
TRBJ2-7,TRBV18,NA,NA,CASSRGGGGYEQYF,TGTGCCAGCTCGCGAGGCGGAGGGGGCTACGAGCAGTACTTC
TRBJ2-3,TRBV5-1,NA,few,CASSLGTADTQYF,TGCGCCAGCAGCTTGGGGACGGCAGATACGCAGTATTTT
TRBJ1-1,TRBV27,NA,NA,CASTSPGANTEAFF,TGTGCCAGCACCTCCCCAGGGGCGAACACTGAAGCTTTCTTT
TRBJ2-7,TRBV28,TRBD1,NA,CASSWDRGLYEQYF,TGTGCCAGCAGCTGGGACAGGGGGCTTTACGAGCAGTACTTC
TRBJ1-6,TRBV28,TRBD1,NA,CAIPGQGDSPLHF,TGTGCCATACCTGGACAGGGAGACTCACCCCTCCACTTT
TRBJ2-5,TRBV15,NA,NA,CATSRVRQGGTRETQYF,TGTGCCACCAGCAGAGTACGCCAGGGGGGTACCAGGGAGACCCAGTACTTC
TRBJ1-1,TRBV27,NA,NA,CASSLSGGMNTEAFF,TGTGCCAGCAGTTTATCCGGCGGAATGAACACTGAAGCTTTCTTT
TRBJ2-1,TRBV7-3,TRBD2,NA,CASSLMRTSGNEQFF,TGTGCCAGCAGCTTAATGCGGACTAGCGGCAATGAGCAGTTCTTC
TRBJ2-5,TRBV9,NA,NA,CASSVGAGLQETQYF,TGTGCCAGCAGCGTAGGGGCGGGCCTCCAAGAGACCCAGTACTTC
TRBJ1-5,TRBV19,NA,NA,CASHMWGQNNQPQHF,TGTGCCAGTCATATGTGGGGTCAGAACAATCAGCCCCAGCATTTT
TRBJ1-5,TRBV5-1,NA,NA,CASSRGGSNQPQHF,TGCGCCAGCTCGAGGGGCGGCAGCAATCAGCCCCAGCATTTT
TRBJ2-2,TRBV7-2,NA,NA,CASSSEPPWASPNTGELFF,TGTGCCAGCAGTTCCGAACCTCCCTGGGCTAGCCCAAACACCGGGGAGCTGTTTTTT
TRBJ2-7,TRBV4-2,TRBD2,NA,CASSQDDPGLAGGSSYEQYF,TGTGCCAGCAGCCAAGATGATCCGGGACTAGCGGGGGGAAGCTCCTACGAGCAGTACTTC
TRBJ2-7,TRBV7-2,NA,NA,CASSSLGTAHEQYF,TGTGCCAGCAGCTCCCTCGGGACCGCCCACGAGCAGTACTTC
TRBJ2-7,TRBV4-2,TRBD2,NA,CASSQVPLAGRTYEQYF,TGTGCCAGCAGCCAAGTCCCCCTAGCGGGAAGGACCTACGAGCAGTACTTC
TRBJ1-2,TRBV7-2,NA,NA,CASSLVGQGYTF,TGTGCCAGCAGCTTAGTAGGGCAGGGCTACACCTTC
TRBJ2-2,TRBV11-3,TRBD1,NA,CASSLGTGNGELFF,TGTGCCAGCAGCCTAGGGACAGGGAACGGGGAGCTGTTTTTT
TRBJ2-2,TRBV28,NA,NA,CASSLPLANTGELFF,TGTGCCAGCAGTTTGCCGCTAGCGAATACCGGGGAGCTGTTTTTT
TRBJ1-2,TRBV6-4,NA,NA,CATRQENYGYTF,TGTGCCACCCGACAGGAAAACTATGGCTACACCTTC
TRBJ2-7,TRBV19,NA,NA,CASSTNTGNEQYF,TGTGCCAGTAGTACCAACACAGGCAACGAGCAGTACTTC
TRBJ2-6,TRBV19,TRBD1,NA,CASSRDRTSGANVLTF,TGTGCCAGTAGCCGGGACAGGACCTCTGGGGCCAACGTCCTGACTTTC
TRBJ2-7,TRBV28,TRBD2,NA,CASSPPGGRGNEQYF,TGTGCCAGCAGCCCCCCGGGAGGGCGAGGAAACGAGCAGTACTTC